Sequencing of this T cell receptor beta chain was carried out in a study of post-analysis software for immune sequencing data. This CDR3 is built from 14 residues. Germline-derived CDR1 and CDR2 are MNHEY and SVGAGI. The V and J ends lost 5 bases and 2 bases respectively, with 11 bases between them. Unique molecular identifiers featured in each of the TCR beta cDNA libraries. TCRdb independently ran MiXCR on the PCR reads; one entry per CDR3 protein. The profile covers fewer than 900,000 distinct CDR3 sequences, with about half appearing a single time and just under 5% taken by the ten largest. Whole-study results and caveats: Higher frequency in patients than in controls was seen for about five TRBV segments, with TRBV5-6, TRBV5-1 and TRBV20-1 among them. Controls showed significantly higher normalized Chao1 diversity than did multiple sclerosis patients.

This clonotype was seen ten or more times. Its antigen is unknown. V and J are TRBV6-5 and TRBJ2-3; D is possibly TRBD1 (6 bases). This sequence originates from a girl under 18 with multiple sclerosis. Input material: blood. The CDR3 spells CASSTGTLTDTQYF. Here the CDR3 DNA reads TGTGCCAGCAGTACCGGGACACTCACAGATACGCAGTATTTT.